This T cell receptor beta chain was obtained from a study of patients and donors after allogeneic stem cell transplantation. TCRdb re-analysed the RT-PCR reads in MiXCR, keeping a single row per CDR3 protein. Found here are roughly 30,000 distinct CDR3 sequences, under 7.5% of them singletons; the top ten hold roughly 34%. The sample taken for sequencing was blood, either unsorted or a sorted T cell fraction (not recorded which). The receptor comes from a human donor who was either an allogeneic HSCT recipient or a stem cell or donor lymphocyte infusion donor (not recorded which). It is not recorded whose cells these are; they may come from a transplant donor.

The CDR3 region has the DNA TGTGCCAGCAGCTTTAAAAGCGGGAGTATTATTAATGAGCAGTTCTTC. Protein sequence: CASSFKSGSIINEQFF. The J gene is TRBJ2-1, the V gene TRBV12-1; TRBD2 is taken as the D call from the table, unchecked against the DNA. TRBV12-1 is an annotated pseudogene. CDR3 length equals 16 residues.